This T cell receptor (beta chain) was sequenced during a study of blood T cell repertoires in COVID-19. Profiled with immunoSEQ multiplex PCR; TCRdb holds only in-frame clones, not every one. The sample holds roughly 160,000 clones, 84% seen once. This CDR3 region has 16 residues. CDR1 and CDR2 (germline): LGHDT, YNNKEL (reference sequence). The V and J ends lost 0 bases and 6 bases, in that order; junction bases with no gene match: 8. Material for sequencing was peripheral blood. The V and J genes are TRBV3-1 (or the pseudogene TRBV3-2) and TRBJ2-4; 7 nucleotides agree with TRBD2. The sequence derives from a woman older than 75 with COVID-19, enrolled during active disease. The CDR3 sequence: CASSQDLAGRGNIQYF. The CDR3 bases are TGTGCCAGCAGCCAAGATTTGGCAGGGAGGGGAAACATTCAGTACTTC.